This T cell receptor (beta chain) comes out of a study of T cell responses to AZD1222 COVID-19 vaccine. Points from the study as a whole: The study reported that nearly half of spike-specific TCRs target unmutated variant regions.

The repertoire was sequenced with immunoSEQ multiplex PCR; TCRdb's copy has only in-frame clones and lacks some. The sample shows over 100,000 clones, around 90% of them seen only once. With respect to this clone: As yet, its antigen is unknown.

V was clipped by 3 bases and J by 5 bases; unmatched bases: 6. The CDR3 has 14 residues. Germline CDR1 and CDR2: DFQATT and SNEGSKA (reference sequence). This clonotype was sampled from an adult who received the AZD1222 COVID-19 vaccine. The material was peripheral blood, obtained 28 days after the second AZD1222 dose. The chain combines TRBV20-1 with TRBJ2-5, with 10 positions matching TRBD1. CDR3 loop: CSASWDRGFETQYF. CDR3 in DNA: TGCAGTGCTAGTTGGGACAGGGGTTTCGAGACCCAGTACTTC.